This T cell receptor beta chain comes out of a study of blood T cells in healthy people across ages. Trimming removed 1 base from V and 9 bases from J; junction bases left unmatched: 6. CDR1 is SGHAT, CDR2 FQNNGV, per germline. CDR3 length: 15 amino acids. The second PCR ran roughly 6 to 11 cycles with a sample-barcoded 5' primer and J-beta primers. A template-switch adaptor containing 12 random nucleotides labeled each cDNA molecule. TCRdb ran MiXCR on the 5' RACE reads and lists one entry per CDR3 protein. The sample consists of about 930,000 distinct CDR3 sequences, under 35% of them appearing once. These data also featured in a second study, about T cells of mothers and their children. That source adds: In each mother, TCR beta CDR3 reads exceeded 8 million; in each child, they numbered a few million. Thymic selection molds TCR recombination output in a comparable way in related and unrelated pairs.

The chain uses TRBV11-2 and TRBJ2-3, with 11 bases lining up with TRBD2. The clonotype comes from a woman aged 40 to 49 in good health. The source material was blood. The CDR3 reads CASSLVAGGRFTQYF. CDR3 sequence (DNA): TGTGCCAGCAGCTTAGTAGCGGGGGGGCGTTTCACGCAGTATTTT.